This T cell receptor beta chain emerged from a study of blood T cell repertoires in COVID-19. Germline CDR1 MNHEY, CDR2 SVGAGI. The CDR3 runs 12 residues. The V gene lost 10 bases and the J gene lost 1 base, with 10 bases spanning the gap. As handled by the study authors: Cell counts per sample came from amplifying reference gene primers. Method: immunoSEQ multiplex PCR; TCRdb's copy keeps in-frame clones and lacks some. Clone size and the V and J calls come from that table; the DNA yielded D and trimming. The sample lists about 160,000 clones, approximately 93% seen once, with roughly 2% in the top ten. During active infection, Seattle patients enrolled and were then monitored through disease.

The clonotype originates from a woman aged 55 to 70 with COVID-19, enrolled during active disease. The specimen was peripheral blood. The chain uses TRBV6-5 and TRBJ1-1, with D unclear. The CDR3 bases are TGTGCCACCCCCCCCGGGAACACTGAAGCTTTCTTT. Translation: CATPPGNTEAFF.